The 31 T cell receptor beta chains presented below share a single source sample, sequenced in a study of long-term antiretroviral therapy in people with HIV. The libraries were made with immunoSEQ v3.0 at survey level. Sequencing was performed with immunoSEQ multiplex PCR; in TCRdb, only in-frame clones are kept and a portion is missing. Among 30,000 or so clones listed, approximately 72% were seen once. The source was unsorted PBMCs, collected 3 years after starting antiretroviral therapy. The receptors were gathered from a middle-aged man with HIV.

This clone was observed a single time. The rearrangement uses TRBV6-6 and TRBJ2-1; D might be TRBD2 (5 bases). CDR3 length: 14 residues. Trimming shortened V by 4 bases and J by 3 bases, and 10 bases separated the two germline ends. The germline V gene has CDR1 MNHNY and CDR2 SVGAGI (reference sequence). The CDR3: CASSSLSGYNEQFF. The CDR3 nucleotides read TGTGCCAGCAGTTCCCTGAGCGGCTACAATGAGCAGTTCTTC.

This chain connects TRBV5-6 to TRBJ2-7, with D perhaps matching TRBD2 (5 bases). The V gene's germline CDR1 is SGHDT and CDR2 YYEEEE. Trimming left V 1 base short and J 6 bases short, with 8 bases between. The CDR3 consists of 12 residues. In DNA form, the CDR3 reads TGTGCCAGCAGCTTGCCCGGGGTCGAGCAGTACTTC. Protein product: CASSLPGVEQYF.

V usage is TRBV5-1 and J usage is TRBJ1-2; 8 bases fit TRBD1. CDR1 and CDR2 (germline): SGHRS, YFSETQ. The CDR3 extends over 15 amino acids. After removal of 0 bases from V and 2 bases from J, the junction contained 3 bases not matched to a gene. The CDR3: CASSLDRGMNYGYTF. Written as DNA, the CDR3 is TGCGCCAGCAGCTTGGACAGGGGGATGAACTATGGCTACACCTTC.

This clone has just one count. CDR3 protein: CASSNDREGEQFF. The CDR3 DNA sequence: TGTGCCAGCAGCAATGACAGGGAGGGTGAGCAGTTCTTC. This rearrangement joins TRBV5-5 to TRBJ2-1; D assignment may be TRBD1 or TRBD2 (7 bases each). Germline CDR1 and CDR2: SGHKS and YYEKEE (reference sequence). CDR3 length: 13 amino acids. V lost 4 bases and J 9 bases, leaving 14 bases between the germline ends.

This clone was seen a few times. The rearrangement links TRBV2 to TRBJ1-3, with D possibly matching TRBD1 (5 bases). The CDR3 spans 15 residues. Germline V CDR1 and CDR2: SNHLY, FYNNEI. The V gene lost 4 bases and the J gene lost 0 bases, with 10 bases spanning the gap. The CDR3 DNA is TGTGCCAGCAGTGCAGAGGGGAACTCTGGAAACACCATATATTTT. This translates into CASSAEGNSGNTIYF.

The chain recombines TRBV6-1 with TRBJ2-7; D is tentatively TRBD1 or TRBD2 (5 bases each). The V gene lost 1 base and the J gene lost 9 bases, with 22 bases spanning the gap. The CDR3 totals 16 residues. The germline gives CDR1 MNHNS, CDR2 SASEGT. This chain's CDR3 is CASSEEIRGGPSGQYF. The CDR3 nucleotides read TGTGCCAGCAGTGAAGAGATCCGGGGCGGACCGAGCGGGCAGTACTTC.

This sequence joins TRBV12-5 and TRBJ1-2, with D possibly TRBD1 on 6 matching bases. V was trimmed by 1 base and J by 8 bases, leaving 14 bases between them. The CDR3 length is 14 residues. CDR1 and CDR2 (germline): LGHNT, FRNRAP. This chain's CDR3 is CASGLDLRGSGYTF. CDR3 coding DNA: TGTGCTAGTGGTTTGGACCTCAGGGGAAGCGGCTACACCTTC.

This chain links TRBV15 with TRBJ2-1; 10 nucleotides match TRBD2. J was trimmed by 9 bases and V by 5 bases; bases with no gene match: 13. Germline V CDR1 and CDR2: LNHNV, YYDKDF (reference sequence). The CDR3 spans 16 residues. DNA for the CDR3: TGTGCCACCAGCGTCTACCCTAGCGGGAGAAGGGGTGAGCAGTTCTTC. It specifies CATSVYPSGRRGEQFF. Using reference TRBV15 and TRBJ2-1 for the parts outside the CDR3, the full variable domain is DAMVIQNPRYQVTQFGKPVTLSCSQTLNHNVMYWYQQKSSQAPKLLFHYYDKDFNNEADTPDNFQSRRPNTSFCFLDIRSPGLGDTAMYLCATSVYPSGRRGEQFFGPGTRLTVL.

CDR3 loop: CASSDLRTGGLHPGELFF. In DNA, the CDR3 is TGTGCCAGCAGTGATCTGAGGACGGGAGGGCTCCACCCCGGGGAGCTGTTTTTT. V gene TRBV2 combines with J gene TRBJ2-2; 8 positions agree with TRBD2. Germline values: CDR1 SNHLY, CDR2 FYNNEI. Germline trimming cut 3 bases from V and 6 bases from J; bases unmatched to any gene: 15. This CDR3 is built from 18 residues.

This chain uses TRBV9 with TRBJ2-2, with 9 bases identical to TRBD2. CDR3 size: 17 residues. The V and J ends lost 5 bases and 3 bases, in that order; junction bases with no gene match: 11. Germline V gene data show CDR1 as SGDLS and CDR2 as YYNGEE. This chain's CDR3 is CASSQTSGSLHTGELFF. The DNA of the CDR3 is TGTGCCAGCAGTCAGACTAGCGGAAGCCTGCACACCGGGGAGCTGTTTTTT.

The V and J genes are TRBV2 and TRBJ2-7; D may match TRBD1 or TRBD2 (5 bases each). Germline V gene sequence: CDR1 SNHLY, CDR2 FYNNEI. This CDR3 is built from 14 residues. The V end lost 7 bases, the J end lost 7 bases, and 20 bases lay between the germline ends. Here the CDR3 DNA reads TGTGCCAGCACCGGGACGGTGGATCTACGAGAGCAGTACTTC. Translated, it gives CASTGTVDLREQYF. Full variable domain (outside the CDR3, taken from reference TRBV2 and TRBJ2-7): EPEVTQTPSHQVTQMGQEVILRCVPISNHLYFYWYRQILGQKVEFLVSFYNNEISEKSEIFDDQFSVERPDGSNFTLKIRSTKLEDSAMYFCASTGTVDLREQYFGPGTRLTVT.

This clone was counted only a few times. The same CDR3 also results from other DNA sequences found in this sample. The chain carries TRBV19 and TRBJ2-7, with 8 positions matching TRBD1. V shed 3 bases and J 4 bases; nucleotides not matched to a gene: 8. In germline, CDR1 is LNHDA, CDR2 SQIVND (reference sequence). The CDR3 has 15 residues. The CDR3 is CASSIQAGGRYEQYF. In DNA, the CDR3 is TGTGCCAGTAGTATTCAGGCAGGGGGCCGGTACGAGCAGTACTTC.

V gene TRBV7-9 combines with J gene TRBJ2-3; no definite D call. The CDR3 sequence is 18 residues long. The V end lost 0 bases, the J end lost 0 bases, and 16 bases lay between the germline ends. CDR1 is SEHNR and CDR2 is FQNEAQ in the germline V gene (reference sequence). The CDR3 DNA follows: TGTGCCAGCAGCTTAGCGCGGCTAACAAACCCTAGCACAGATACGCAGTATTTT. This codes for CASSLARLTNPSTDTQYF.

The chain carries TRBV4-2 and TRBJ1-5, with D perhaps matching TRBD1 (5 bases). Germline CDR1 and CDR2: LGHNA and YNFKEQ. V was trimmed by 0 bases and J by 5 bases, leaving 11 bases between them. This CDR3 comprises 15 residues. CDR3 loop: CASSQDAQGHQPQHF. The CDR3 bases are TGTGCCAGCAGCCAAGATGCGCAGGGCCATCAGCCCCAGCATTTT.

This clone has more than one count but fewer than ten. The J gene is TRBJ2-7, the V gene TRBV9; TRBD1 matches 8 bases. The germline V gene has CDR1 SGDLS and CDR2 YYNGEE. CDR3 length: 14 residues. The V segment lost 3 bases and the J segment 2 bases; nucleotides outside the gene matches: 4. CDR3 coding DNA: TGTGCCAGCAGCGAGAGGGACAGGCCCTACGAGCAGTACTTC. Translation: CASSERDRPYEQYF.

The gene calls are TRBV4-3 and TRBJ2-1; 7 nucleotides align to TRBD2. The J segment lost 6 bases and the V segment lost 4 bases, leaving 9 bases of the junction unmatched. The CDR3 has 15 residues. The germline gives CDR1 LGHNA, CDR2 YSLEER. The DNA for the CDR3 is TGCGCCAGCAGCCCCCTAGGGAGGGCGGGCAATGAGCAGTTCTTC. Its protein is CASSPLGRAGNEQFF.

The chain has TRBV11-2 and TRBJ2-2; a possible D gene is TRBD1 (6 bases). The germline CDR1 and CDR2 sequences are SGHAT and FQNNGV. There are 13 residues in the CDR3. Trimming left V 5 bases short and J 5 bases short, with 9 bases between. The CDR3 coding sequence is TGTGCCAGCAGCCCTCAGGGGACCGGGGAGCTGTTTTTT. It specifies CASSPQGTGELFF.

The rearrangement uses TRBV28 and TRBJ1-4; weak D call: TRBD1 (6 bases). CDR1 and CDR2 (germline): MDHEN, SYDVKM. With 7 bases removed from V and 7 bases from J, the gap between germline ends came to 13 bases. This CDR3 has 13 amino acids. CDR3 region: CASKGVVSEKLFF. CDR3 nucleotides: TGTGCCAGCAAGGGGGTAGTGAGTGAAAAACTGTTTTTT.

The chain has TRBV7-9 and TRBJ2-1; TRBD2 agrees at 9 bases. This CDR3 spans 16 amino acids. J was trimmed by 1 base and V by 5 bases; bases with no gene match: 6. Germline V CDR1 and CDR2: SEHNR, FQNEAQ (reference sequence). In nucleotides, the CDR3 is TGTGCCAGCAGCCTTTCTAGCGGGATATCCTACAATGAGCAGTTCTTC. This encodes CASSLSSGISYNEQFF.

This clone was counted a few times. The chain couples TRBV6-6 to TRBJ1-3, with D hard to call. Germline CDR1 is MNHNY and CDR2 is SVGAGI (reference sequence). V lost 2 bases, J lost 0 bases, and 8 bases lay in between. There are 15 residues in the CDR3. The CDR3, as DNA: TGTGCCAGCAGTTACGTAAGGATCTCTGGAAACACCATATATTTT. Residues: CASSYVRISGNTIYF.

V usage is TRBV5-1 and J usage is TRBJ2-3; TRBD2 is a possible D gene (5 bases). This CDR3 is built from 16 residues. Germline CDR1 reads SGHRS; CDR2 reads YFSETQ. V shed 4 bases and J shed 3 bases, with 18 bases lying between them. The CDR3 spells CASSPYGSRATDTQYF. CDR3 DNA: TGCGCCAGCAGCCCCTATGGATCGAGGGCTACAGATACGCAGTATTTT.

The chain recombines TRBV7-9 with TRBJ1-4; 9 bases are shared with TRBD1. The CDR3 sequence is 15 residues long. V was clipped by 5 bases and J by 3 bases; unmatched bases: 4. Germline V lookup: CDR1 SEHNR, CDR2 FQNEAQ (reference sequence). CDR3 sequence (DNA): TGTGCCAGCAGCCCCCGGGACAGGGCTAATGAAAAACTGTTTTTT. Residues: CASSPRDRANEKLFF.

This clone showed up just a few times. The J gene is TRBJ2-2, the V gene TRBV28; TRBD2 matches at 7 bases. Germline V gene lookup returns CDR1 MDHEN and CDR2 SYDVKM. The CDR3 has 12 amino acids. Germline trimming cut 8 bases from V and 6 bases from J; bases unmatched to any gene: 3. The CDR3 sequence: CASGSGPGELFF. CDR3 in DNA: TGTGCCAGCGGTAGCGGGCCCGGGGAGCTGTTTTTT.

The chain uses TRBV10-1 and TRBJ2-3; D unresolved. CDR3 length: 14 residues. CDR1 is WNHNN, CDR2 SYGVQD, per germline (reference sequence). V lost 3 bases to trimming and J lost 5 bases, with 12 bases between them. The chain's CDR3 is CASSEGTILDTQYF. DNA of the CDR3: TGCGCCAGCAGTGAAGGCACGATCCTAGATACGCAGTATTTT.

The rearrangement uses TRBV2 and TRBJ2-5; TRBD1 is a possible D gene (6 bases). This CDR3 has 13 residues. Germline CDR1 and CDR2: SNHLY and FYNNEI. With 6 bases removed from V and 7 bases from J, the gap between germline ends came to 15 bases. The CDR3 sequence is CASRDRTVRTQYF. For the CDR3, the DNA is TGTGCCAGCAGGGATCGGACAGTCCGGACCCAGTACTTC.

The chain joins TRBV11-2 to TRBJ1-1; TRBD1 matches at 8 bases. The CDR3 is 15 residues long. The V and J ends lost 4 bases and 8 bases, in that order; junction bases with no gene match: 12. The germline gives CDR1 SGHAT, CDR2 FQNNGV. The CDR3 coding sequence is TGTGCCAGCAGCTCCCGACAGGGGAGGGTTGGGGAAGCTTTCTTT. Its translation: CASSSRQGRVGEAFF.

This chain uses TRBV2 with TRBJ2-7; 9 nucleotides match TRBD2. The germline gives CDR1 SNHLY, CDR2 FYNNEI. The CDR3 spans 15 residues. The V gene end was trimmed by 3 bases and the J gene end by 3 bases; junction bases not matched to a gene: 6. The DNA of the CDR3 is TGTGCCAGCAGTGAGTTGGCTAGCGGGAACTACGAGCAGTACTTC. As protein: CASSELASGNYEQYF.

V usage is TRBV7-8 and J usage is TRBJ1-2; D uncertain. CDR3 length: 17 residues. V gave up 0 bases and J gave up 0 bases, with 14 bases separating them. From germline, CDR1 is SGHVS and CDR2 FQNEAQ. For the CDR3, the DNA is TGTGCCAGCAGCTTAGCAATTAGGAGTGTCCCTAACTATGGCTACACCTTC. Translating it yields CASSLAIRSVPNYGYTF. Complete variable domain (other parts from reference TRBV7-8 and TRBJ1-2): GAGVSQSPRYKVAKRGQDVALRCDPISGHVSLFWYQQALGQGPEFLTYFQNEAQLDKSGLPSDRFFAERPEGSVSTLKIQRTQQEDSAVYLCASSLAIRSVPNYGYTFGSGTRLTVV.

The genes are TRBV12-2 and TRBJ1-5; the table's D call TRBD1 went unverified against the DNA. TRBV12-2 is noted as a pseudogene. The length of the CDR3 is 15 residues. The CDR3 protein is CASRRRGQGVQPQHF. CDR3 in DNA: TGTGCAAGTCGCCGACGGGGACAGGGGGTTCAGCCCCAGCATTTT.

The V call is TRBV5-6, the J call TRBJ2-5; D is unresolved. CDR3 length equals 12 residues. Trimming took off 2 bases at V and 5 bases at J, with 7 bases between the two ends. The germline V gene encodes CDR1 SGHDT and CDR2 YYEEEE. CDR3 DNA: TGTGCCAGCAGCTTAAACAGCGAGACCCAGTACTTC. It codes for CASSLNSETQYF.

The chain carries TRBV2 and TRBJ2-7; D gene unclear. The V end lost 2 bases, the J end lost 1 base, and 12 bases lay between the germline ends. The CDR3 extends over 15 amino acids. The germline V gene encodes CDR1 SNHLY and CDR2 FYNNEI. CDR3 nucleotides: TGTGCCAGCAGTGAAACTCCAGGCCTATCCTACGAGCAGTACTTC. It is translated as CASSETPGLSYEQYF.